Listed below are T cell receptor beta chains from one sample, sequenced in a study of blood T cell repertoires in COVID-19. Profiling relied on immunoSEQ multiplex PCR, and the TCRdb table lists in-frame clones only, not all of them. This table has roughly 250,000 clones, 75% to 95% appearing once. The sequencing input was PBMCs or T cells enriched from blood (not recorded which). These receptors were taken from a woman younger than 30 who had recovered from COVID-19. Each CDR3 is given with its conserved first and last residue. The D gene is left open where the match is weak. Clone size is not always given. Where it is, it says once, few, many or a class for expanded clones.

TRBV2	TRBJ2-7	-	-	TGTGCCAGCAGCGTGAGGGAGCAGTACTTC	CASSVREQYF
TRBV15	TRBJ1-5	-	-	TGTGCCACCAGCAGAGGTCGGTCGGGCAATCAGCCCCAGCATTTT	CATSRGRSGNQPQHF
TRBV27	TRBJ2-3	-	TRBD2	TGTGCCAGCAGTAAACTAGCGGGGGTTACGGCAGATACGCAGTATTTT	CASSKLAGVTADTQYF
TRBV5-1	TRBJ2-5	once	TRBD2	TGCGCCAGCAGCTTGGCCTGGAGACTAGCGGCGTCCCAAGAGACCCAGTACTTC	CASSLAWRLAASQETQYF
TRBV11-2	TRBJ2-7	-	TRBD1	TGTGCCAGCACCTCCCATCCGCGGACAGGGCCTTACGAGCAGTACTTC	CASTSHPRTGPYEQYF
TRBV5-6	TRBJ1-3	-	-	TGTGCCAGCAGCTTTGGACTCGGGCTCGGAAACACCATATATTTT	CASSFGLGLGNTIYF
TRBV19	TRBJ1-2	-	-	TGTGCCAGTAGTATTGGAGGGCAGGACGAGTTCTATGGCTACACCTTC	CASSIGGQDEFYGYTF
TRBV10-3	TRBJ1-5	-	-	TGTGCCATCAGTGAGGGGGCGGGAGGTGGCAATCAGCCCCAGCATTTT	CAISEGAGGGNQPQHF
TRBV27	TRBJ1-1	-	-	TGTGCCAGCAGTTTTGCGGGAGAGTCCCCAAACACTGAAGCTTTCTTT	CASSFAGESPNTEAFF
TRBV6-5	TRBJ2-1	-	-	TGTGCCAGCAGCTATCGTGGTGAGCAGTTCTTC	CASSYRGEQFF
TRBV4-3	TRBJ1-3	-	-	TGCGCCAGCAGCCAAGTCCTGGGGCCTGGAAACACCATATATTTT	CASSQVLGPGNTIYF
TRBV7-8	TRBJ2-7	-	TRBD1	TGTGCCAGCAGCTACCGTCGGGACAGGATGGACGAGCAGTACTTC	CASSYRRDRMDEQYF
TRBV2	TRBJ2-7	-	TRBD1	TGTGCCAGCATTCAGGGGGCCTACGAGCAGTACTTC	CASIQGAYEQYF
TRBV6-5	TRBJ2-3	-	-	TGTGCCAGCAGGAGGTTGGATACGCAGTATTTT	CASRRLDTQYF
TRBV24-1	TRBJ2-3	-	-	TGTGCCACCAGTGACTACAGGCGTACGCAGTATTTT	CATSDYRRTQYF
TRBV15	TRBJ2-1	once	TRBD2	TGTGCCACCAGCAGAGCTCTCGCGGGAGATATTAGGCGGCAGTTCTTC	CATSRALAGDIRRQFF
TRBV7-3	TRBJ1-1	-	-	TGTGCCAGCAGCCCCAGGGTCCCCGCTGAAGCTTTCTTT	CASSPRVPAEAFF
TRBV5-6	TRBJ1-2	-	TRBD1	TGTGCCAGCAGCTCCGGGACAGACTATGGCTACACCTTC	CASSSGTDYGYTF
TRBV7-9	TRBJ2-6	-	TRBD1	TGTGCCAGCAGCGTTGGGACAGCCTCTGGGGCCAACGTCCTGACTTTC	CASSVGTASGANVLTF
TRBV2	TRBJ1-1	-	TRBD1	TGTGCCAGCAGTGTTTTAGGGGGCGCCGACACTGAAGCTTTCTTT	CASSVLGGADTEAFF
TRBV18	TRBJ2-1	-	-	TGTGCCAGCTCACCGCCAGGGGGGCACCTTGCGAATGAGCAGTTCTTC	CASSPPGGHLANEQFF
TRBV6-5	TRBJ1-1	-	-	TGTGCCAGCAGAGGGGGGGCGGGCACTGAAGCTTTCTTT	CASRGGAGTEAFF
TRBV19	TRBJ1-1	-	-	TGTGCCAGTATAGGAAGTGTTTTAGCAATGCGCACTGAAGCTTTCTTT	CASIGSVLAMRTEAFF
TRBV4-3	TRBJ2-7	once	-	TGCGCCAGCAGCCAAGGACTAGGGTATTACGAGCAGTACTTC	CASSQGLGYYEQYF
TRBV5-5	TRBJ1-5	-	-	TGTGCCAGCAGCTTGGGGGCTCGTAATAGCAATCAGCCCCAGCATTTT	CASSLGARNSNQPQHF
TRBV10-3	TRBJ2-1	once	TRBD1	TGTGCCATCAGTCCGGGACAGGGGGCAAGGAATGAGCAGTTCTTC	CAISPGQGARNEQFF
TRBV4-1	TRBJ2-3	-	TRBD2	TGCGCCAGCAGCCAGATCGCGGCAGCGGGAGAGCGCACGGATACGCAGTATTTT	CASSQIAAAGERTDTQYF
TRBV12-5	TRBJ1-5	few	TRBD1	TGTGCTAGTGGTCCAGGGGGAAGTCAGCCCCAGCATTTT	CASGPGGSQPQHF
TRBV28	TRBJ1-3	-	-	TGTGCCAGCAGTTTTGGGGGGAAGGCAGGAAACACCATATATTTT	CASSFGGKAGNTIYF
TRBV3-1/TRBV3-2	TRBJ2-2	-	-	TGTGCCAGCAGCCAGGACAGATACACCGGGGAGCTGTTTTTT	CASSQDRYTGELFF
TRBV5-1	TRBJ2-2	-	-	TGCGCCAGCAGCTTCAGACACCCCAGCACCGGGGAGCTGTTTTTT	CASSFRHPSTGELFF
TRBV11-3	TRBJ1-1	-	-	TGTGCCAGCAGCTTATATGGGGCAGGGGACACTGAAGCTTTCTTT	CASSLYGAGDTEAFF
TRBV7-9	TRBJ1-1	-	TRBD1	TGTGCCAGCAGCTCCAAATATGACAGGGTGATTACTTTCTTT	CASSSKYDRVITFF
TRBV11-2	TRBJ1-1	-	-	TGTGCCAGCAGAGATAGAGGGGGGGAGGCTGAAGCTTTCTTT	CASRDRGGEAEAFF
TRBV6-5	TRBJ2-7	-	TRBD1	TGTGCCAGCAGCCTCGACAGGGGGACCTACGAGCAGTACTTC	CASSLDRGTYEQYF
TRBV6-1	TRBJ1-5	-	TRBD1	TGTGCCAGCAGTGAATTCCCCCCCCGGACAGGAGCTACAAGGCGACAGCCCCAGCATTTT	CASSEFPPRTGATRRQPQHF
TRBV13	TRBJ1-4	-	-	TGTGCCAGCAGCTTGAGATCTGGAACTAATGAAAAACTGTTTTTT	CASSLRSGTNEKLFF
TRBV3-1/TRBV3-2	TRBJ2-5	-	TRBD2	TGTGCCAGCCGTGCTAGCGGAGAAGAGACCCAGTACTTC	CASRASGEETQYF
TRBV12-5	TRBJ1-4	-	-	TGTGCTAGTGAACGCAGCGGAAGGACTAATGAAAAACTGTTTTTT	CASERSGRTNEKLFF
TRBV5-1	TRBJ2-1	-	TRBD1	TGCGCCAGCAGCTTCTTACAGGGGATGGATGAGCAGTTCTTC	CASSFLQGMDEQFF
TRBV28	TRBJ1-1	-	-	TGTGCCGTAGTCGGGGTGCCTAACTCGGCTTTCTTT	CAVVGVPNSAFF
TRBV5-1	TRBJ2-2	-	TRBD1	TGCGCCAGCAGCCTGGACAGGGTTGGTGTTACCGGGGAGCTGTTTTTT	CASSLDRVGVTGELFF
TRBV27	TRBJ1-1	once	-	TGTGCCAGCAGTTGGGCCCTGAACACTGAAGCTTTCTTT	CASSWALNTEAFF
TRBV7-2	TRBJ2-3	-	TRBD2	TGTGCCAGCAGCATCTCTAGCGGGGGGGGAGATACGCAGTATTTT	CASSISSGGGDTQYF
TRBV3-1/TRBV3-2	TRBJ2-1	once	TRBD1	TGTGCCAGCAGCCAGGGACAGACTATGTACAATGAGCAGTTCTTC	CASSQGQTMYNEQFF
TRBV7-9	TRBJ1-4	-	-	TGTGCCAGCAGCCTTCGACAAGGCGGGGATGAAAAACTGTTTTTT	CASSLRQGGDEKLFF
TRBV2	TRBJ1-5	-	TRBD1	TGTGCCAGCAGTGAACCGACAGGGACTCAGCCCCAGCATTTT	CASSEPTGTQPQHF
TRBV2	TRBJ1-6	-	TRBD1	TGTGCCAGCAGGGGCTCAATCAGGACAGGGAATTCACCCCTCCACTTT	CASRGSIRTGNSPLHF
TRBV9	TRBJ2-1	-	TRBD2	TGTGCCAGCAGCGTAACTAGCGGGGGCGATGAGCAGTTCTTC	CASSVTSGGDEQFF
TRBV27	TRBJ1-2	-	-	TGTGCCAGCAGTCCCGTGGGGGGTGCCCGAGGAGGTATAGGCTACACCTTC	CASSPVGGARGGIGYTF
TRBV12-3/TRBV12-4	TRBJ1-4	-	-	TGTGCCAGCAGCCAATCGGGTGAAAAACTGTTTTTT	CASSQSGEKLFF
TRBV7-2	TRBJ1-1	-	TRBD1	TGTGCCAGCAGCCTAAGACCCTACGGACAGGGGGCAGAAGCTTTCTTT	CASSLRPYGQGAEAFF
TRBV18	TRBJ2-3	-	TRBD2	TGTGCCAGCTCGTTTAGCGGGGGGCGCACAGATACGCAGTATTTT	CASSFSGGRTDTQYF
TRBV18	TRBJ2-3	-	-	TGTGCCAGCTCCGGACTACAAGGGAGCACAGATACGCAGTATTTT	CASSGLQGSTDTQYF
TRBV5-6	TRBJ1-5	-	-	TGTGCCAGCAGCTTACTGACAGGCAGCAATCAGCCCCAGCATTTT	CASSLLTGSNQPQHF